These 10 T cell receptor beta chains share one sample of origin, sequenced in a study of regulatory T cells in long-lasting Graves disease. The sample's time point: persistent/refractory GD, antithyroid drugs over 5 years with positive TRAb. PBMC-derived RNA was used for the TCR library. Sequencing libraries for TCR beta were prepared with iRepertoire HTBI primers and Arm-PCR of CDR3 regions. TCRdb re-called the multiplex PCR reads through MiXCR, storing one row per CDR3 protein. The table includes 400,000 or so distinct CDR3 sequences, about 20% detected once. The material sequenced was peripheral blood mononuclear cells (PBMCs), taken when the disease was refractory, from a patient treated with antithyroid drugs. These receptors originate from a female donor with Graves disease.

This clonotype was seen a few times. The chain uses TRBV2 and TRBJ2-2, with D possibly being TRBD2 (5 bases). V lost 1 base to trimming and J lost 2 bases, with 14 bases between them. Germline V gives CDR1 SNHLY, CDR2 FYNNEI. There are 17 residues in the CDR3. The CDR3 loop is CASSEVTSRGNTGELFF. The CDR3 region has the DNA TGTGCCAGCAGTGAAGTTACTTCCCGGGGAAACACCGGGGAGCTGTTTTTT.

CDR3 amino acids: CAWKLASGSYEQYF. CDR3 bases: TGTGCCTGGAAGCTAGCTAGCGGGTCATACGAGCAGTACTTC. This chain connects TRBV30 to TRBJ2-7; 8 nucleotides match TRBD2. V shed 4 bases, J shed 4 bases, and the junction held 9 bases outside the gene matches. CDR3 size: 14 residues. The V gene's germline CDR1 is GTSNPN and CDR2 SVGIG (reference sequence).

The chain is built from TRBV19 and TRBJ1-5, with D perhaps matching TRBD1 (5 bases). CDR1 is LNHDA and CDR2 is SQIVND in the germline V gene (reference sequence). CDR3 length: 16 residues. Trimming took off 1 base at V and 0 bases at J, with 10 bases between the two ends. CDR3 bases: TGTGCCAGTAGTATAGTACGACAGTATAGCAATCAGCCCCAGCATTTT. It translates to CASSIVRQYSNQPQHF.

This clonotype came up a few times. The chain is built from TRBV7-2 and TRBJ2-7; 7 bases agree with TRBD1. CDR1 and CDR2 (germline): SGHTA, FQGNSA. V shed 5 bases, J shed 5 bases, and the junction held 9 bases outside the gene matches. CDR3 size: 14 residues. For the CDR3, the DNA is TGTGCCAGCAGCCCCCACAGGGGTTCCAACGAGCAGTACTTC. Encoded protein: CASSPHRGSNEQYF.

This clonotype has ten or more counts. V gene TRBV6-5 combines with J gene TRBJ2-1, with 11 bases that match TRBD1. V lost 0 bases to trimming and J lost 6 bases; unmatched junction nucleotides: 7. The CDR3 sequence is 17 residues long. Germline CDR1 and CDR2: MNHEY and SVGAGI. The CDR3 DNA follows: TGTGCCAGCAGTTACTCGATCAGGGGACAGGGGGTCAATGAGCAGTTCTTC. Amino acids: CASSYSIRGQGVNEQFF.

This clonotype was detected ten times or more. The chain uses TRBV6-9 and TRBJ2-4; 12 positions agree with TRBD2. The CDR3 runs 19 residues. With V trimmed by 3 bases and J by 1 base, 10 bases remained unmatched. Per germline, CDR1 MNHGY and CDR2 SVAAGI. Written as DNA, the CDR3 is TGTGCCAGCAGTTACAACTCCGGACTAGCGGGGTTGGCCAAAAACATTCAGTACTTC. Amino acids: CASSYNSGLAGLAKNIQYF.

This clonotype was recorded many times. This rearrangement joins TRBV27 to TRBJ2-6; possibly TRBD1 for D (5 bases). The germline V gene has CDR1 MNHEY and CDR2 SMNVEV (reference sequence). This CDR3 is 15 amino acids long. V was pared by 6 bases and J by 4 bases, with 13 bases between. The CDR3 region has the DNA TGTGCCAGCAGCCCCGACAGTGCAGGGGCCAACGTCCTGACTTTC. It encodes CASSPDSAGANVLTF.

There are many counts of this clonotype. This chain uses TRBV20-1 with TRBJ2-7, with 12 nucleotides matching TRBD2. Germline CDR1 DFQATT, CDR2 SNEGSKA (reference sequence). With V trimmed by 6 bases and J by 2 bases, 14 bases remained unmatched. This CDR3 is built from 17 residues. The CDR3 sequence is CSARSRRSSGRAYEQYF. The CDR3 bases are TGCAGTGCCCGTTCCCGGCGGTCTAGCGGGAGGGCCTACGAGCAGTACTTC.

This clonotype was observed a few times. The chain employs TRBV7-9 and TRBJ2-7; D is ambiguous. Looked up from germline, CDR1 is SEHNR and CDR2 is FQNEAQ (reference sequence). This CDR3 is built from 11 residues. The V and J ends lost 4 bases and 10 bases respectively, with 11 bases between them. CDR3 protein: CASSSLTGQYF. The DNA of the CDR3 is TGTGCCAGCAGCTCATTGACGGGCCAGTACTTC.

In DNA form, the CDR3 reads TGCAGTGCCGCAGAGAGGGCTAATGAAAAACTGTTTTTT. Its translation: CSAAERANEKLFF. V usage is TRBV20-1 and J usage is TRBJ1-4; D remains ambiguous. Per the germline V gene, CDR1 is DFQATT and CDR2 is SNEGSKA (reference sequence). V was trimmed by 6 bases and J by 3 bases, leaving 11 bases between them. This CDR3 has 13 amino acids.